Listed here is a single TCR beta chain. What it recognizes is unknown. This record comes from a study of shared clonotypes between healthy human individuals. As for the study in general: Researchers assigned three CD4 naive, three CD4 memory, two CD8 naive and one CD8 memory plate to each donor.

Trimming removed 6 bases at V and 6 bases at J, with 35 bases between. CDR1 is MDHEN, CDR2 SYDVKM, per germline. The CDR3 is 20 amino acids. Whole-study results and caveats: At large depth, rarefaction still showed sorted-subset sequencing to be incomplete.

Researchers divided each subset's genomic DNA evenly across several immunoSEQ plates. Sequenced by immunoSEQ multiplex PCR; TCRdb stores in-frame clones only, minus some. The repertoire holds about 980,000 clones, with 60% to 85% as singletons. The J gene is TRBJ2-5, the V gene TRBV28; either TRBD1 or TRBD2 may fit D (6 bases each). Material: memory CD4+ T cells sorted from blood. The subset denotes: CD45RA-negative fraction. The TCR comes from a man in his late teens or twenties in good health. CDR3 loop: CASRELEGGRSGWAVKTQYF. CDR3 bases: TGTGCCAGCAGGGAGTTGGAAGGGGGGCGTTCCGGTTGGGCGGTAAAGACCCAGTACTTC.